This is a list of T cell receptor beta chains from one sample in a study of breast tumors, draining lymph nodes, adjacent tissues. TCRdb redid the calling of the multiplex PCR reads with MiXCR, one entry per CDR3 protein. The table has about 130,000 distinct CDR3 sequences, around 21% seen once; the top ten hold roughly 2.4%. The sequencing input was axillary lymph node tissue. These receptors all come from a female donor with breast cancer. Some clones in this sample may be carry-over from other donors' samples. Both conserved end residues are part of each CDR3. D genes are given only for firm matches. Not every row has a clone size; where given, it reads once, few, many or a size class.

j_call: TRBJ2-1; v_call: TRBV5-6; clone_size: many; d_call: -; cdr3_nt: TGTGCCAGCAGCTTCCTATTAGTAGAGCAGTTCTTC; cdr3_aa: CASSFLLVEQFF
j_call: TRBJ2-3; v_call: TRBV10-3; clone_size: many; d_call: TRBD2; cdr3_nt: TGTGCCATCAATGATCTAGCGGGAGAAAGCACAGATACGCAGTATTTT; cdr3_aa: CAINDLAGESTDTQYF
j_call: TRBJ2-1; v_call: TRBV15; clone_size: many; d_call: TRBD2; cdr3_nt: TGTGCCACCAGCAGAGATGGTAGCGGGAACAATGAGCAGTTCTTC; cdr3_aa: CATSRDGSGNNEQFF
j_call: TRBJ2-1; v_call: TRBV20-1; clone_size: many; d_call: TRBD1; cdr3_nt: TGCAGTGCTTTAAGCTCATCCGGGACAGGGGACCAGTTCTTC; cdr3_aa: CSALSSSGTGDQFF
j_call: TRBJ2-5; v_call: TRBV6-1; clone_size: few; d_call: -; cdr3_nt: TGTGCCAGCAGTGTTAGCGGCCAAGAGACCCAGTACTTC; cdr3_aa: CASSVSGQETQYF
j_call: TRBJ1-2; v_call: TRBV28; clone_size: few; d_call: TRBD1; cdr3_nt: TGTGCCAGCAGTGCCGGGAGGGGGCTTGGCTACACCTTC; cdr3_aa: CASSAGRGLGYTF
j_call: TRBJ1-2; v_call: TRBV28; clone_size: -; d_call: -; cdr3_nt: TGTGCCAGCAGGCCAGGACCGTTCGCCCCTTCCGGCTACACCTTC; cdr3_aa: CASRPGPFAPSGYTF
j_call: TRBJ2-1; v_call: TRBV7-9; clone_size: many; d_call: TRBD2; cdr3_nt: TGTGCCAGTACTAGCGGGAGTCTCGTGAGGCATGAGCAGTTCTTC; cdr3_aa: CASTSGSLVRHEQFF
j_call: TRBJ2-5; v_call: TRBV9; clone_size: many; d_call: TRBD2; cdr3_nt: TGTGCCAGCAGCGTAGGAGCGGGAACGGGGTGGGAGACCCAGTACTTC; cdr3_aa: CASSVGAGTGWETQYF
j_call: TRBJ1-6; v_call: TRBV20-1; clone_size: medium-sized; d_call: TRBD1; cdr3_nt: TGCAGTGCTAGAGGGACAGGGTATAATTCACCCCTCCACTTT; cdr3_aa: CSARGTGYNSPLHF
j_call: TRBJ2-1; v_call: TRBV5-6; clone_size: -; d_call: TRBD1; cdr3_nt: TGTGCCAGCAGCCGACGACAGGGTGTACACAATGAGCAGTTCTTC; cdr3_aa: CASSRRQGVHNEQFF
j_call: TRBJ1-2; v_call: TRBV12-3/TRBV12-4; clone_size: many; d_call: -; cdr3_nt: TGTGCCAGCACCTTGGATAGGGGTTTATTCTATGGCTACACCTTC; cdr3_aa: CASTLDRGLFYGYTF
j_call: TRBJ2-3; v_call: TRBV20-1; clone_size: -; d_call: TRBD2; cdr3_nt: TGCAGTGCTAGGGGTGCTAGCGGGAGGAGAACGCAGTATTTT; cdr3_aa: CSARGASGRRTQYF
j_call: TRBJ1-6; v_call: TRBV11-1; clone_size: many; d_call: TRBD1; cdr3_nt: TGTGCCAGCAGCCGCGGACAGGGCGATTCACCCCTCCACTTT; cdr3_aa: CASSRGQGDSPLHF
j_call: TRBJ2-1; v_call: TRBV12-3/TRBV12-4; clone_size: many; d_call: TRBD1; cdr3_nt: TGTGCCAGCAGGACCCAGATTAACAGGGGAATGATCAATGAGCAGTTCTTC; cdr3_aa: CASRTQINRGMINEQFF
j_call: TRBJ2-7; v_call: TRBV19; clone_size: many; d_call: TRBD2; cdr3_nt: TGTGCCAGTAGTATTGAATATGGCGGGAGCTTCGCCTACGAGCAGTACTTC; cdr3_aa: CASSIEYGGSFAYEQYF
j_call: TRBJ2-3; v_call: TRBV7-2; clone_size: -; d_call: TRBD1; cdr3_nt: TGTGCCAGCAGCTTAAACGGACAGGGCGGGACAGATACGCAGTATTTT; cdr3_aa: CASSLNGQGGTDTQYF
j_call: TRBJ2-7; v_call: TRBV15; clone_size: many; d_call: -; cdr3_nt: TGTGCCACCAGCAGAGCGGCCTCCGGAGGGCAGTACTTC; cdr3_aa: CATSRAASGGQYF
j_call: TRBJ1-1; v_call: TRBV3-1; clone_size: -; d_call: -; cdr3_nt: TGTGCCAGCAGAGACAGGAGTAACACTGAAGCTTTCTTT; cdr3_aa: CASRDRSNTEAFF
j_call: TRBJ1-3; v_call: TRBV28; clone_size: -; d_call: -; cdr3_nt: TGTGCCAGCAGTCCACTTGGGCAGGGGAGCTCTGGAAACACCATATATTTT; cdr3_aa: CASSPLGQGSSGNTIYF
j_call: TRBJ2-1; v_call: TRBV5-5; clone_size: many; d_call: TRBD2; cdr3_nt: TGTGCCAGCAGTAAAAGTAGCGGGAGATACAATGAGCAGTTCTTC; cdr3_aa: CASSKSSGRYNEQFF
j_call: TRBJ2-7; v_call: TRBV29-1; clone_size: many; d_call: TRBD1; cdr3_nt: TGCAGCGTTGACCTCCGGGACAGGGGCTACGAGCAGTACTTC; cdr3_aa: CSVDLRDRGYEQYF
j_call: TRBJ2-3; v_call: TRBV6-6; clone_size: many; d_call: TRBD2; cdr3_nt: TGTGCCACCCTAAAGGGACTAGCGGGGGGGACTAGCACAGATACGCAGTATTTT; cdr3_aa: CATLKGLAGGTSTDTQYF
j_call: TRBJ2-5; v_call: TRBV7-2; clone_size: many; d_call: TRBD2; cdr3_nt: TGTGCCAGCAGCTCTAGCGGGTCGCGAGAGACCCAGTACTTC; cdr3_aa: CASSSSGSRETQYF
j_call: TRBJ2-7; v_call: TRBV11-2; clone_size: many; d_call: TRBD2; cdr3_nt: TGTGCCAGCAGCTCCAATAGCGGGAGCTCCTACGAGCAGTACTTC; cdr3_aa: CASSSNSGSSYEQYF
j_call: TRBJ1-6; v_call: TRBV7-2; clone_size: many; d_call: -; cdr3_nt: TGTGCCAGCAGCTTAACCCGACTTACCAAAGCCTATAATTCACCCCTCCACTTT; cdr3_aa: CASSLTRLTKAYNSPLHF
j_call: TRBJ2-1; v_call: TRBV3-1; clone_size: many; d_call: TRBD2; cdr3_nt: TGTGCCAGCAGCCAAAAGAGAGGACTAGCGGGAGCCAATGAGCAGTTCTTC; cdr3_aa: CASSQKRGLAGANEQFF
j_call: TRBJ2-5; v_call: TRBV7-9; clone_size: many; d_call: TRBD2; cdr3_nt: TGTGCCAGCAGCTCACAAGGACTAGCGGGAGGGCCTGAGACCCAGTACTTC; cdr3_aa: CASSSQGLAGGPETQYF
j_call: TRBJ2-7; v_call: TRBV20-1; clone_size: -; d_call: -; cdr3_nt: TGCAGTGCTGTCACCGTGGTAGATGCCTACGAGCGGTACTTC; cdr3_aa: CSAVTVVDAYERYF
j_call: TRBJ2-2; v_call: TRBV30; clone_size: many; d_call: -; cdr3_nt: TGTGCCTGTATAGACACCGGGGAGCTGTTTTTT; cdr3_aa: CACIDTGELFF
j_call: TRBJ1-2; v_call: TRBV7-3; clone_size: -; d_call: TRBD1; cdr3_nt: TGTGCCAGCAGCCTACAGGGGTCGGATAGCTACACCTTC; cdr3_aa: CASSLQGSDSYTF
j_call: TRBJ1-5; v_call: TRBV7-2; clone_size: many; d_call: TRBD1; cdr3_nt: TGTGCCAGCAGCCCCCCCGGGACAGGGGGGAGTCAGCCCCAGCATTTT; cdr3_aa: CASSPPGTGGSQPQHF
j_call: TRBJ2-1; v_call: TRBV7-3; clone_size: many; d_call: -; cdr3_nt: TGTGCCAGCAGCTTAAGGGTCTACAATGAGCAGTTCTTC; cdr3_aa: CASSLRVYNEQFF
j_call: TRBJ1-4; v_call: TRBV28; clone_size: -; d_call: -; cdr3_nt: TGTGCCAGCAGTCTGCTGGGGGGAGGGAGGGGTGAAAAACTGTTTTTT; cdr3_aa: CASSLLGGGRGEKLFF
j_call: TRBJ2-1; v_call: TRBV20-1; clone_size: many; d_call: TRBD2; cdr3_nt: TGCAGTGCTAGAGATGGCGGGAGGGCCTCCTACAATGAGCAGTTCTTC; cdr3_aa: CSARDGGRASYNEQFF
j_call: TRBJ2-1; v_call: TRBV5-8; clone_size: many; d_call: TRBD2; cdr3_nt: TGTGCCAGCAGCCAGGGACTAGCGGCGTTGGGCGAGCAGTTCTTC; cdr3_aa: CASSQGLAALGEQFF
j_call: TRBJ2-7; v_call: TRBV6-5; clone_size: many; d_call: -; cdr3_nt: TGTGCCAGCAGTTGGAAAGCCGAGCAGTACTTC; cdr3_aa: CASSWKAEQYF